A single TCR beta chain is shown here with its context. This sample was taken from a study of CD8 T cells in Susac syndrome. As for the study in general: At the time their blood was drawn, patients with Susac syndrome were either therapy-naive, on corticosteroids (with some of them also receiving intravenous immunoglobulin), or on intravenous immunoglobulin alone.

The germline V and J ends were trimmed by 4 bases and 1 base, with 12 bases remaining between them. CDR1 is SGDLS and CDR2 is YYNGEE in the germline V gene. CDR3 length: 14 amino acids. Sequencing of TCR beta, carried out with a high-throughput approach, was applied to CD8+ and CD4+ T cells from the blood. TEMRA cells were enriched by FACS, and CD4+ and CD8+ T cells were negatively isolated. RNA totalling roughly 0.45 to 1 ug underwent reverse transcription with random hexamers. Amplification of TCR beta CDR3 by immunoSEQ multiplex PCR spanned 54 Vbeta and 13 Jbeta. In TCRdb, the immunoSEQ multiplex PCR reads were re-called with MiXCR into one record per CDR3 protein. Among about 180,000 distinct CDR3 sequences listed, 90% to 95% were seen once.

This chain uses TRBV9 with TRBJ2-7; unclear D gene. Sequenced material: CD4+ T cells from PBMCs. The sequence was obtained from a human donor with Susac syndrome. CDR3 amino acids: CASSRTPASYEQYF. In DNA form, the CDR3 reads TGTGCCAGCAGCCGAACCCCAGCGTCCTACGAGCAGTACTTC.